One sample yielded the 8 T cell receptor beta chains listed below, sequenced in a study of cytomegalovirus exposure and HLA in healthy donors. In the PCR, 60 Vbeta and 13 Jbeta primers were used. Some clones are missing from TCRdb's copy, which holds only in-frame ones; the method was immunoSEQ multiplex PCR. The table includes about 170,000 clones, approximately 80% detected once. The source material was PBMCs. The receptors stem from a woman in her forties or fifties in good health and CMV-seropositive.

This sequence joins TRBV7-2 and TRBJ2-5, with 7 bases identical to TRBD2. This CDR3 has 15 residues. The germline CDR1 and CDR2 sequences are SGHTA and FQGNSA. V lost 5 bases, J lost 5 bases, and 11 bases stayed unmatched. CDR3 coding DNA: TGTGCCAGCAGCCCCCCGGGACTAAGGTTCGAGACCCAGTACTTC. Translating it yields CASSPPGLRFETQYF.

The chain has TRBV10-3 and TRBJ1-1; possibly TRBD1 for D (5 bases). The CDR3 has 14 residues. The germline CDR1 and CDR2 sequences are ENHRY and SYGVKD. V was pared by 2 bases and J by 8 bases, with 15 bases between. The CDR3 bases are TGTGCCATCAGTGAGCCTTTCTCCAGGGAAGAAGCTTTCTTT. Encoded protein: CAISEPFSREEAFF.

The J gene is TRBJ2-7, the V gene TRBV2; TRBD2 matches at 14 bases. The CDR3 spans 18 residues. J gave up 2 bases and V 5 bases, and 11 bases lay outside the gene matches. Germline CDR1 reads SNHLY; CDR2 reads FYNNEI. The CDR3: CASSNRRTSGGSTYEQYF. CDR3 DNA: TGTGCCAGCAGTAATCGGAGGACTAGCGGGGGGTCAACCTACGAGCAGTACTTC.

This chain connects TRBV30 to TRBJ1-1, with 8 positions matching TRBD1. The CDR3 contains 13 residues. Trimming at V came to 4 bases and at J to 2 bases, leaving 3 bases not matched to a gene. Germline-derived CDR1 and CDR2 are GTSNPN and SVGIG (reference sequence). The CDR3 region has the DNA TGTGCCTGGACGGGACAGGCTAACACTGAAGCTTTCTTT. Its translation: CAWTGQANTEAFF.

The chain is built from TRBV2 and TRBJ2-7; 9 nucleotides align to TRBD2. V lost 8 bases, J lost 3 bases, and 17 bases stayed unmatched. Germline CDR1 is SNHLY and CDR2 is FYNNEI. The CDR3 is made up of 17 amino acids. The CDR3 DNA sequence: TGTGCCAGCCAACACCGATCTCGGCGGGAGGGTGACTACGAGCAGTACTTC. Its translation: CASQHRSRREGDYEQYF.

The sample holds a few counts of this clone. This sequence joins TRBV4-3 and TRBJ1-3, with D unclear. Germline CDR1 LGHNA, CDR2 YSLEER. The germline V and J ends were trimmed by 5 bases and 4 bases, with 27 bases remaining between them. CDR3 length equals 19 residues. The CDR3 DNA is TGCGCCAGCAGCGAGAGAACGGAAGGGAGGGTTACGTCGGGAAACACCATATATTTT. The encoded protein is CASSERTEGRVTSGNTIYF.

The genes are TRBV7-9 and TRBJ2-3; 7 bases match TRBD1. Germline V gene data show CDR1 as SEHNR and CDR2 as FQNEAQ (reference sequence). The CDR3 runs 14 residues. V trimming: 7 bases; J trimming: 7 bases; junction bases outside the gene matches: 11. CDR3 residues: CASNRNLRGNTQYF. CDR3 bases: TGTGCCAGCAACCGGAACCTCAGGGGGAATACGCAGTATTTT.

The V call is TRBV5-1, the J call TRBJ1-2, with D unresolved. The V and J ends lost 0 bases and 8 bases respectively, with 14 bases between them. CDR1 SGHRS and CDR2 YFSETQ come from the germline V gene. The CDR3 is made up of 14 amino acids. CDR3 region: CASSLESAGGGYTF. CDR3 bases: TGCGCCAGCAGCTTGGAATCCGCCGGCGGGGGCTACACCTTC. Full variable domain (missing parts from reference TRBV5-1 and TRBJ1-2): KAGVTQTPRYLIKTRGQQVTLSCSPISGHRSVSWYQQTPGQGLQFLFEYFSETQRNKGNFPGRFSGRQFSNSRSEMNVSTLELGDSALYLCASSLESAGGGYTFGSGTRLTVV.